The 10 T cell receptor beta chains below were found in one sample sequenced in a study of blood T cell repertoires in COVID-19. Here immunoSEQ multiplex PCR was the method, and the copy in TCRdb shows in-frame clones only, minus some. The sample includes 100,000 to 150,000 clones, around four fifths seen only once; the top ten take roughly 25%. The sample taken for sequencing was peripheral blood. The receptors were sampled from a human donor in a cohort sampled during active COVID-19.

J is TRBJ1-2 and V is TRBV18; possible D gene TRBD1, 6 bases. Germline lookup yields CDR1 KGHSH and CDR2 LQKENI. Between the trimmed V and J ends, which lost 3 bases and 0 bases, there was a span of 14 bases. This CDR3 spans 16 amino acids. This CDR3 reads CASSPYTGSSNYGYTF. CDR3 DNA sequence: TGTGCCAGCTCACCGTATACAGGGTCCTCTAACTATGGCTACACCTTC.

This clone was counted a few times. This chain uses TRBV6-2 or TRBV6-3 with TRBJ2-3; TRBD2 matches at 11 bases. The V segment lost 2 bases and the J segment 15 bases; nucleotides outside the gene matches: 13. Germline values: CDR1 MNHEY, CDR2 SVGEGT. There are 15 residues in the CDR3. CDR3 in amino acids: CASSYLELAGGLGYF. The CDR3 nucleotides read TGTGCCAGCAGTTACCTTGAGCTAGCGGGGGGTTTAGGCTATTTT.

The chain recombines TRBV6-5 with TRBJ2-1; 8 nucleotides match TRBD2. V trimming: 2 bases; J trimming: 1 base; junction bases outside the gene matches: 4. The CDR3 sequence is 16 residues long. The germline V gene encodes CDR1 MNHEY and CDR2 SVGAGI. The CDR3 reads CASSYRSGGSYNEQFF. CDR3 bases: TGTGCCAGCAGTTACAGGTCGGGGGGGTCCTACAATGAGCAGTTCTTC.

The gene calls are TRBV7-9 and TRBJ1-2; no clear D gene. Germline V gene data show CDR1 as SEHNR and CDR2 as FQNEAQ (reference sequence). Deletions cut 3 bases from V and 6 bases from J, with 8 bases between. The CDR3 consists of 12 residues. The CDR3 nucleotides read TGTGCCAGCAGCTTTACAGAGCATGGCTACACCTTC. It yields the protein CASSFTEHGYTF.

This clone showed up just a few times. The CDR3 sequence is CASSLGDREYEQYF. CDR3 nucleotides: TGTGCCAGCAGCTTAGGTGACAGGGAGTACGAGCAGTACTTC. The chain links TRBV13 to TRBJ2-7, with 7 bases lining up with TRBD1. This CDR3 has 14 residues. The ends lost 0 bases at V and 4 bases at J; junction bases unmatched: 3. Germline V gene data show CDR1 as PRHDT and CDR2 as FYEKMQ (reference sequence).

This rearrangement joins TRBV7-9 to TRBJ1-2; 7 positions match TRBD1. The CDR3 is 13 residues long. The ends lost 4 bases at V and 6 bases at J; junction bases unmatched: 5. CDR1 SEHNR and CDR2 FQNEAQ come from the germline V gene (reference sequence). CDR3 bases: TGTGCCAGCAGCTCATCAGGGGGAAATGGCTACACCTTC. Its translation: CASSSSGGNGYTF.

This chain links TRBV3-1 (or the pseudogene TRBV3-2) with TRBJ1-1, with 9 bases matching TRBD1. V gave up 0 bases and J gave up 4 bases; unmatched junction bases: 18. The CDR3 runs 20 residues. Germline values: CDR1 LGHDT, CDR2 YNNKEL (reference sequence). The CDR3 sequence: CASSQDRSGPGQGIRTEAFF. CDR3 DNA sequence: TGTGCCAGCAGCCAAGACCGTAGTGGGCCGGGACAGGGTATCCGCACTGAAGCTTTCTTT.

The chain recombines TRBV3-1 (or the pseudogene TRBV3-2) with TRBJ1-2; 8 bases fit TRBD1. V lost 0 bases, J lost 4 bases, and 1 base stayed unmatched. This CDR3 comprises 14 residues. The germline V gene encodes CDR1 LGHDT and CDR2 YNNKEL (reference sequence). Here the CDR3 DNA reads TGTGCCAGCAGCCAAGATGGACAGGGCTATGGCTACACCTTC. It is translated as CASSQDGQGYGYTF.

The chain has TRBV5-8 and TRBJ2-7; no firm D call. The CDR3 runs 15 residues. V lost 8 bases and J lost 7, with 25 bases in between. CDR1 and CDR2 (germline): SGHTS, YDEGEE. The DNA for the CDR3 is TGTGCCAGACCCCTGAAGTCCTTTTCTACTCGGGAGCAGTACTTC. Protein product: CARPLKSFSTREQYF.

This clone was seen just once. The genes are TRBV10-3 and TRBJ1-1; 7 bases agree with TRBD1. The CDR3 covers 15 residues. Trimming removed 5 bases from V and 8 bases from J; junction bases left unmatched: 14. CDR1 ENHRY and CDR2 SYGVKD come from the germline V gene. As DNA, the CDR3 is TGTGCCATCAGTTCAGGCCCGCGACAGGGCACCGAAGCTTTCTTT. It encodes CAISSGPRQGTEAFF.